Listed below are T cell receptor beta chains from one sample, sequenced in a study of beta chain features in type 1 diabetes. Measured with immunoSEQ multiplex PCR; TCRdb has only the in-frame clones, and not every one. The table has some 900,000 clones, 15% to 20% seen once. The sequenced sample consisted of naive CD4+ T cells from blood. These receptor sequences come from a woman under 30 in good health. Each CDR3 is given with its conserved first and last residue. D genes are given only for firm matches. Clone size is given for some rows only: seen once, a few or many times, or a class if the clone is expanded.

-,TRBJ2-7,TRBV19,few,TGTGCCAGTAGTTTTCAATCCCGGGGCGAGCAGTACTTC,CASSFQSRGEQYF
-,TRBJ2-1,TRBV10-3,-,TGTGCCATCAGTGGGAATAGCGGACCCCACAATGAGCAGTTCTTC,CAISGNSGPHNEQFF
-,TRBJ1-3,TRBV27,-,TGTGCCAGCAGTTTATATTTCGGGAACACCATATATTTT,CASSLYFGNTIYF
-,TRBJ2-5,TRBV18,-,TGTGCCAGCTCACCAAGGGGGAGTCAAGAGACCCAGTACTTC,CASSPRGSQETQYF
-,TRBJ2-2,TRBV9,few,TGTGCCAGCACCTCCAGGGGATCTGGCGGGGAGCTGTTTTTT,CASTSRGSGGELFF
-,TRBJ2-3,TRBV7-8,once,TGTGCCAGCAGCACCTATCCCCGGAATACGCAGTATTTT,CASSTYPRNTQYF
TRBD1,TRBJ2-6,TRBV7-9,-,TGTGCCAGCAGCTTGGACAGGGGGGGGTCTGGGGCCAACGTCCTGACTTTC,CASSLDRGGSGANVLTF
-,TRBJ2-3,TRBV7-2,-,TGTGCCAGCAGCTCCTCGACGGCTAGCACAGATACGCAGTATTTT,CASSSSTASTDTQYF
-,TRBJ2-3,TRBV7-3,-,TGTGCCAGCAGCTCCCGCGGCACAGATACGCAGTATTTT,CASSSRGTDTQYF
TRBD2,TRBJ2-1,TRBV5-4,few,TGTGCCAGCAGCGCGGGACTAGCGAACAATGAGCAGTTCTTC,CASSAGLANNEQFF
-,TRBJ1-5,TRBV7-2,few,TGTGCCAGCAGCTCAAATAGCAATCAGCCCCAGCATTTT,CASSSNSNQPQHF
TRBD1,TRBJ1-1,TRBV5-6,-,TGTGCCAGCAACGGACAGGCCGCCGTTTTGAACACTGAAGCTTTCTTT,CASNGQAAVLNTEAFF
TRBD2,TRBJ2-7,TRBV5-4,-,TGTGCCAGCAGACCTGGGACTAGCGGGAGCTCCTACGAGCAGTACTTC,CASRPGTSGSSYEQYF
-,TRBJ1-2,TRBV7-2,few,TGTGCCAGCAGCTTAGGTGGCGCTAACTATGGCTACACCTTC,CASSLGGANYGYTF
TRBD1,TRBJ2-3,TRBV25-1,-,TGTGCCAGCGCCGGGACAGGGGGTGGAGGCACAGATACGCAGTATTTT,CASAGTGGGGTDTQYF
-,TRBJ1-4,TRBV18,few,TGTGCCAGCTCACCACTTAGGAGGGTTGACGAAAAACTGTTTTTT,CASSPLRRVDEKLFF
TRBD1,TRBJ2-7,TRBV10-3,-,TGTGCCATCATGGACAGGGGCCACGAGCAGTACTTC,CAIMDRGHEQYF
-,TRBJ2-1,TRBV9,once,TGTGCCAGCAGCGTAGGTATACGGAGGAGCTCCTACAATGAGCAGTTCTTC,CASSVGIRRSSYNEQFF